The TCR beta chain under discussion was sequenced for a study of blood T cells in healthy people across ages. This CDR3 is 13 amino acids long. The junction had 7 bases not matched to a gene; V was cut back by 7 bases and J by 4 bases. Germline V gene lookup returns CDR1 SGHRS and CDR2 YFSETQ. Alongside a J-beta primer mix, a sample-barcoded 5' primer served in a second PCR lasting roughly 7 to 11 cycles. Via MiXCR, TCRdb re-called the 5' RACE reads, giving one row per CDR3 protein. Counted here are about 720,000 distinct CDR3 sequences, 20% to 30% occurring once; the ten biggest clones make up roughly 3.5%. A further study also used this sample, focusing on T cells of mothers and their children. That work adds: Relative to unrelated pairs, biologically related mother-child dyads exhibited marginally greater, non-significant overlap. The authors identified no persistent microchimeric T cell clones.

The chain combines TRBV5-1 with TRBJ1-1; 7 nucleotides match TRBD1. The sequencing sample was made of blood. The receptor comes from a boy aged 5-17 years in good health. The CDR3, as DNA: TGCGCCAGCCGGAACAGGGGAGCCACTGAAGCTTTCTTT. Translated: CASRNRGATEAFF.